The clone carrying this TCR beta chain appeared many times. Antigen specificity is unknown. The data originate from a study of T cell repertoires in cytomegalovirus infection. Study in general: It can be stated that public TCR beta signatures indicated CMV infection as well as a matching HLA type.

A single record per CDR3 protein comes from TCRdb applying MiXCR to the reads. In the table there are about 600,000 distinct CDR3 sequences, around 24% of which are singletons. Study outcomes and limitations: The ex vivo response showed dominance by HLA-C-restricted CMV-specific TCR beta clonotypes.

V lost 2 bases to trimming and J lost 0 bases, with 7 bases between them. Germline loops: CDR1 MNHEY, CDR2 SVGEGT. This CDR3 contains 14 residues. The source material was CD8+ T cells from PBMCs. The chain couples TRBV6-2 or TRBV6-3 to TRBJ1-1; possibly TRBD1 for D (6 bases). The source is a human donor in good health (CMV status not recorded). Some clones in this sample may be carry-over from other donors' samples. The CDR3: CASSYGTMNTEAFF. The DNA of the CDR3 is TGTGCCAGCAGTTACGGGACAATGAACACTGAAGCTTTCTTT.